One sample yielded the 20 T cell receptor beta chains listed below, sequenced in a study of blood T cell repertoires in COVID-19. Sequencing was performed with immunoSEQ multiplex PCR; in TCRdb, only in-frame clones are kept and a portion is missing. Of about 400,000 clones detected, 70% to 90% appear once; the ten largest clones hold around 1.9%. Sequencing was done on a sample of PBMCs or T cells enriched from blood (not recorded which). These receptors all stem from a woman aged 40 to 50 with acute COVID-19.

The gene calls are TRBV7-6 and TRBJ2-2, with D uncertain. The V gene's germline CDR1 is SGHVS and CDR2 FNYEAQ. The V end lost 6 bases, the J end lost 5 bases, and 7 bases lay between the germline ends. The CDR3 contains 12 residues. The CDR3 DNA reads TGTGCCAGCAGTTATCGGACCGGGGAGCTGTTTTTT. This sequence encodes CASSYRTGELFF.

J is TRBJ1-2 and V is TRBV19; 7 bases match TRBD1. The junction had 4 bases not matched to a gene; V was cut back by 5 bases and J by 4 bases. The CDR3 spans 13 residues. Germline CDR1 LNHDA, CDR2 SQIVND (reference sequence). CDR3 bases: TGTGCCAGTAGTCCTGGGGACAGCTATGGCTACACCTTC. This gives the protein CASSPGDSYGYTF.

The V call is TRBV19, the J call TRBJ1-2, with unresolved D. The ends were cut back, 1 base at V and 6 bases at J, with 12 bases in the middle. Germline values: CDR1 LNHDA, CDR2 SQIVND (reference sequence). The CDR3 loop spans 14 amino acids. The CDR3 protein is CASSIVGREDGYTF. The CDR3, as DNA: TGTGCCAGTAGTATAGTCGGGAGGGAGGATGGCTACACCTTC.

J is TRBJ2-5 and V is TRBV11-2; D may be TRBD2 (5 bases). This CDR3 has 15 residues. Germline V gene data show CDR1 as SGHAT and CDR2 as FQNNGV. Trimming removed 5 bases from V and 3 bases from J, with 16 bases in between. The CDR3: CASSRLKGREETQYF. CDR3 sequence (DNA): TGTGCCAGCAGCCGGCTAAAAGGGCGGGAAGAGACCCAGTACTTC.

This chain joins TRBV18 and TRBJ1-4, with D unresolved. Germline CDR1 KGHSH, CDR2 LQKENI. The V end lost 2 bases, the J end lost 0 bases, and 4 bases lay between the germline ends. There are 14 residues in the CDR3. CDR3 sequence reads: CASSPSSTNEKLFF. CDR3 DNA: TGTGCCAGCTCACCATCATCAACTAATGAAAAACTGTTTTTT.

The rearrangement joins TRBV30 to TRBJ1-2, with 10 bases fitting TRBD1. Per germline, CDR1 GTSNPN and CDR2 SVGIG (reference sequence). This CDR3 spans 12 amino acids. J lost 12 bases, V lost 3 bases, and 7 bases had no gene match. CDR3 nucleotide sequence: TGTGCCTGGAGCGCCGTAGACAGGGGGCACACCTTC. It encodes CAWSAVDRGHTF.

Worth noting for this clone: This same CDR3 is encoded by further DNA sequences in the sample. The rearrangement links TRBV9 to TRBJ1-2; 7 bases match TRBD1. The CDR3 runs to 11 residues. In germline, CDR1 is SGDLS, CDR2 YYNGEE. Trimming removed 5 bases from V and 6 bases from J; junction bases left unmatched: 1. The CDR3 coding sequence is TGTGCCAGCAGGACAGGGAATGGCTACACCTTC. This sequence encodes CASRTGNGYTF. Based on the CDR3 plus reference TRBV9 and TRBJ1-2, the full variable domain is DSGVTQTPKHLITATGQRVTLRCSPRSGDLSVYWYQQSLDQGLQFLIQYYNGEERAKGNILERFSAQQFPDLHSELNLSSLELGDSALYFCASRTGNGYTFGSGTRLTVV.

This chain uses TRBV19 with TRBJ1-5; D might be TRBD1 (6 bases). The CDR3 covers 15 residues. Germline CDR1 is LNHDA and CDR2 is SQIVND (reference sequence). Trimming stripped 3 bases from V and 5 bases from J, with 14 bases between. The CDR3 nucleotides read TGTGCCAGTAGTATCGGGGGGCCGCGGCATCAGCCCCAGCATTTT. This gives the protein CASSIGGPRHQPQHF. Looking up the rest from reference TRBV19 and TRBJ1-5 gives the full variable domain: DGGITQSPKYLFRKEGQNVTLSCEQNLNHDAMYWYRQDPGQGLRLIYYSQIVNDFQKGDIAEGYSVSREKKESFPLTVTSAQKNPTAFYLCASSIGGPRHQPQHFGDGTRLSIL.

To note about this clone: Different DNA sequences within this sample yield the same CDR3. This chain connects TRBV5-4 to TRBJ1-2, with 11 bases that match TRBD1. The V segment lost 5 bases and the J segment 3 bases; nucleotides outside the gene matches: 3. This CDR3 spans 14 amino acids. From germline, CDR1 is SGHNT and CDR2 YYREEE (reference sequence). The CDR3 protein is CASRRTGGHYGYTF. Written as DNA, the CDR3 is TGTGCCAGCAGACGGACAGGGGGCCACTATGGCTACACCTTC. The full variable domain, rest sourced from reference TRBV5-4 and TRBJ1-2, is ETGVTQSPTHLIKTRGQQVTLRCSSQSGHNTVSWYQQALGQGPQFIFQYYREEENGRGNFPPRFSGLQFPNYSSELNVNALELDDSALYLCASRRTGGHYGYTFGSGTRLTVV.

The CDR3 sequence is CASSIQGVTGELFF. In DNA form, the CDR3 reads TGTGCCAGTAGTATACAGGGCGTAACCGGGGAGCTGTTTTTT. V gene TRBV19 combines with J gene TRBJ2-2; D perhaps matches TRBD1 (5 bases). The CDR3 runs 14 residues. V was trimmed by 2 bases and J by 5 bases, leaving 9 bases between them. Germline values: CDR1 LNHDA, CDR2 SQIVND (reference sequence).

The sample holds one count of this clone. This specimen includes other DNA sequences encoding the same CDR3. This chain joins TRBV12-3 or TRBV12-4 and TRBJ1-3; no clear D. Trimming stripped 5 bases from V and 7 bases from J, with 6 bases between. This CDR3 is 11 amino acids long. CDR3 sequence (DNA): TGTGCCAGCAGTCTAAGTAACACCATATATTTT. This encodes CASSLSNTIYF.

This clone was counted a single time. V is TRBV14 and J is TRBJ2-1; 8 bases map to TRBD2. With 1 base clipped from V and 4 bases from J, the junction kept 3 bases outside the gene matches. In germline, CDR1 is SGHDN, CDR2 FVKESK. The CDR3 is 15 residues long. CDR3 residues: CASSQVLAGYNEQFF. CDR3 nucleotides: TGTGCCAGCAGCCAAGTATTAGCGGGGTACAATGAGCAGTTCTTC.

Here the CDR3 DNA reads TGTGCCAGCAGCTCGACTTCTGGACAGGGTGGAGGTGGTGGCTACACCTTC. Residues: CASSSTSGQGGGGGYTF. The V and J genes are TRBV7-9 and TRBJ1-2, with 8 bases aligning to TRBD1. The trim removed 4 bases at V and 7 bases at J, leaving 17 bases unmatched. The CDR3 extends over 17 amino acids. Germline loops: CDR1 SEHNR, CDR2 FQNEAQ (reference sequence).

V usage is TRBV5-1 and J usage is TRBJ1-2, with D possibly being TRBD1 (5 bases). Germline-derived CDR1 and CDR2 are SGHRS and YFSETQ. The CDR3 runs 16 residues. Trimming pared 2 bases from V and 2 bases from J, leaving 16 bases between. The CDR3 protein is CASSFSAWGGNYGYTF. DNA for the CDR3: TGCGCCAGCAGCTTCTCGGCGTGGGGCGGCAACTATGGCTACACCTTC.

The chain joins TRBV7-9 to TRBJ1-1, with 8 bases that match TRBD1. Looked up from germline, CDR1 is SEHNR and CDR2 is FQNEAQ (reference sequence). The CDR3 is 16 residues long. Germline trimming cut 0 bases from V and 5 bases from J; bases unmatched to any gene: 8. The CDR3, as DNA: TGTGCCAGCAGCTTAGCGATCGGACAGGGTTGGACTGAAGCTTTCTTT. Residues: CASSLAIGQGWTEAFF. Full variable domain (rest looked up from reference TRBV7-9 and TRBJ1-1): DTGVSQNPRHKITKRGQNVTFRCDPISEHNRLYWYRQTLGQGPEFLTYFQNEAQLEKSRLLSDRFSAERPKGSFSTLEIQRTEQGDSAMYLCASSLAIGQGWTEAFFGQGTRLTVV.

The table lists this clone with a count of one. V usage is TRBV7-6 and J usage is TRBJ2-1; 7 nucleotides match TRBD1. Trimming cost V 4 bases and J 6 bases; bases outside gene matches: 9. The CDR3 has 15 residues. Germline V gene sequence: CDR1 SGHVS, CDR2 FNYEAQ. CDR3 nucleotides: TGTGCCAGCAGCTCGGACGACAGGGCGGGCAATGAGCAGTTCTTC. This translates into CASSSDDRAGNEQFF.

The chain uses TRBV5-5 and TRBJ1-1; a possible D gene is TRBD1 (6 bases). V was cut by 0 bases and J by 1 base, with 25 bases left in between. Germline values: CDR1 SGHKS, CDR2 YYEKEE (reference sequence). The length of the CDR3 is 20 residues. CDR3 DNA: TGTGCCAGCAGCTTGGTTGGACAGATCATACCTCCCGTAGAGAACACTGAAGCTTTCTTT. This sequence encodes CASSLVGQIIPPVENTEAFF.

The CDR3 nucleotides are TGTGCCAGCAGCGTCAGACTAGCGGGGAACACCGGGGAGCTGTTTTTT. It codes for CASSVRLAGNTGELFF. The gene calls are TRBV9 and TRBJ2-2; TRBD2 aligns across 10 bases. This CDR3 spans 16 amino acids. J lost 1 base, V lost 2 bases, and 2 bases had no gene match. The V gene's germline CDR1 is SGDLS and CDR2 YYNGEE.

This sequence joins TRBV15 and TRBJ2-1; D possibly corresponds to TRBD2 (6 bases). The germline V and J ends were trimmed by 0 bases and 5 bases, with 11 bases remaining between them. The CDR3 extends over 15 amino acids. Germline CDR1 is LNHNV and CDR2 is YYDKDF (reference sequence). The CDR3 bases are TGTGCCACCAGCAGAGATCTTGGCGGGGACAATGAGCAGTTCTTC. This encodes CATSRDLGGDNEQFF.

This chain links TRBV5-1 with TRBJ2-7, with TRBD1 identical over 10 bases. The V and J ends lost 5 bases and 3 bases, in that order; junction bases with no gene match: 8. From germline, CDR1 is SGHRS and CDR2 YFSETQ. The CDR3 has 15 amino acids. The CDR3 DNA sequence: TGCGCCAGCAGTTATGGACAGGGGGGAGGCTACGAGCAGTACTTC. As protein: CASSYGQGGGYEQYF.